These 19 T cell receptor beta chains were sequenced from one sample in a study of blood T cell repertoires in COVID-19. Measured with immunoSEQ multiplex PCR; TCRdb has only the in-frame clones, and not every one. This sample has roughly 380,000 clones, with around 84% found just once. Material: peripheral blood. The source is a woman between 18 and 30 years old with acute or convalescent COVID-19.

This sequence joins TRBV29-1 and TRBJ2-3, with D possibly TRBD2 on 6 matching bases. Germline assignment: CDR1 SQVTM and CDR2 ANQGSEA. The length of the CDR3 is 13 residues. V was pared by 7 bases and J by 3 bases, with 14 bases between. CDR3 bases: TGCAGCGGTCTACAGGCGGGGACAGATACGCAGTATTTT. Translating gives CSGLQAGTDTQYF.

The gene calls are TRBV5-1 and TRBJ2-7; 7 nucleotides match TRBD1. The CDR3 extends over 14 amino acids. Per germline, CDR1 SGHRS and CDR2 YFSETQ. The V and J ends lost 0 bases and 5 bases, in that order; junction bases with no gene match: 5. The DNA of the CDR3 is TGCGCCAGCAGCTTGGGCAGGGGGTACCACGAGCAGTACTTC. The encoded protein is CASSLGRGYHEQYF. Supplemented by reference TRBV5-1 and TRBJ2-7, the full variable domain reads KAGVTQTPRYLIKTRGQQVTLSCSPISGHRSVSWYQQTPGQGLQFLFEYFSETQRNKGNFPGRFSGRQFSNSRSEMNVSTLELGDSALYLCASSLGRGYHEQYFGPGTRLTVT.

The chain employs TRBV28 and TRBJ1-1, with 7 bases lining up with TRBD1. J was trimmed by 4 bases and V by 6 bases; bases with no gene match: 8. Germline V gene data show CDR1 as MDHEN and CDR2 as SYDVKM. This CDR3 contains 14 residues. The CDR3 coding sequence is TGTGCCAGCAGCCAAGGGGGCAGTGGCACTGAAGCTTTCTTT. Translation: CASSQGGSGTEAFF.

The chain uses TRBV10-3 and TRBJ1-5, with TRBD1 matching 10 bases. The CDR3 runs 16 residues. The germline gives CDR1 ENHRY, CDR2 SYGVKD. J lost 0 bases, V lost 11 bases, and 10 bases had no gene match. The CDR3: CASGTGEPHSNQPQHF. CDR3 coding DNA: TGTGCCTCGGGGACAGGGGAACCCCATAGCAATCAGCCCCAGCATTTT.

Only one count was recorded for this clone. This CDR3 is CASSPVEGNYEQYF. The CDR3, as DNA: TGTGCCAGCAGCCCGGTAGAGGGAAACTACGAGCAGTACTTC. V gene TRBV6-5 combines with J gene TRBJ2-7, with D tentatively TRBD2 (5 bases). Germline V lookup: CDR1 MNHEY, CDR2 SVGAGI. The CDR3 totals 14 residues. V was pared by 6 bases and J by 3 bases, with 15 bases between.

The chain combines TRBV9 with TRBJ1-6; maybe TRBD1 (6 bases). The CDR3 has 14 amino acids. Germline V CDR1 and CDR2: SGDLS, YYNGEE. Deletions cut 9 bases from V and 9 bases from J, with 19 bases between. The CDR3 nucleotides are TGTGCCACCGGACCGGCAGGGGACGGTTCACCCCTCCACTTT. Its translation is CATGPAGDGSPLHF.

The rearrangement uses TRBV5-1 and TRBJ1-1, with 7 bases aligning to TRBD1. The ends lost 0 bases at V and 1 base at J; junction bases unmatched: 3. Germline V gene sequence: CDR1 SGHRS, CDR2 YFSETQ. This CDR3 is built from 15 residues. The CDR3 DNA sequence: TGCGCCAGCAGCTTGGAGGGGGCGCGGAACACTGAAGCTTTCTTT. Translated: CASSLEGARNTEAFF.

CDR3 sequence (DNA): TGTGCCAGCAGCCCCCACTCCGGGGGGACTGCGATCACTGAAGCTTTCTTT. Protein sequence: CASSPHSGGTAITEAFF. The chain couples TRBV7-3 to TRBJ1-1; D may be TRBD1 (5 bases). Trimming shortened V by 5 bases and J by 4 bases, and 23 bases separated the two germline ends. CDR1 SGHTA and CDR2 FQGTGA come from the germline V gene. The CDR3 totals 17 residues.

This chain joins TRBV6-5 and TRBJ1-5; D call uncertain. The germline gives CDR1 MNHEY, CDR2 SVGAGI. Trimming cost V 6 bases and J 0 bases, with 12 bases left between them. The CDR3 sequence is 15 residues long. CDR3 amino acids: CASSLDVNSNQPQHF. CDR3 sequence (DNA): TGTGCCAGCAGCTTAGATGTTAATAGCAATCAGCCCCAGCATTTT.

The chain links TRBV11-2 to TRBJ2-3; 8 bases match TRBD2. The germline CDR1 and CDR2 sequences are SGHAT and FQNNGV. This CDR3 region has 16 residues. Trimming removed 1 base from V and 2 bases from J; junction bases left unmatched: 5. CDR3 nucleotides: TGTGCCAGCAGCTTAGTGGGCGGGGGGCCCACAGATACGCAGTATTTT. Translated: CASSLVGGGPTDTQYF.

A single count supports this clone. The rearrangement links TRBV6-5 to TRBJ2-7; TRBD2 matches 7 bases. The CDR3 extends over 14 amino acids. The germline gives CDR1 MNHEY, CDR2 SVGAGI. The trim removed 4 bases at V and 3 bases at J, leaving 6 bases unmatched. CDR3 in amino acids: CASSSLGLIYEQYF. The CDR3 DNA is TGTGCCAGCAGTTCCTTGGGACTAATCTACGAGCAGTACTTC.

J is TRBJ2-7 and V is TRBV4-1; 8 bases line up with TRBD2. The CDR3 runs to 15 residues. Germline V gene data show CDR1 as MGHRA and CDR2 as YSYEKL. V lost 3 bases, J lost 4 bases, and 8 bases stayed unmatched. In nucleotides, the CDR3 is TGCGCCAGCAGCCAGGGAGACGGGAGGGGATACGAGCAGTACTTC. The encoded protein is CASSQGDGRGYEQYF.

The rearrangement uses TRBV15 and TRBJ1-2; 7 nucleotides line up with TRBD1. Per the germline V gene, CDR1 is LNHNV and CDR2 is YYDKDF (reference sequence). The CDR3 sequence is 15 residues long. Losses at the gene ends were 0 bases for V and 8 bases for J; bases not matched to a gene: 9. Here the CDR3 reads CATSRDRTTGKGYTF. CDR3 sequence (DNA): TGTGCCACCAGCAGAGACCGGACGACAGGGAAGGGCTACACCTTC.

The chain recombines TRBV11-2 with TRBJ2-1, with 7 bases that match TRBD2. Germline values: CDR1 SGHAT, CDR2 FQNNGV. The V gene end was trimmed by 5 bases and the J gene end by 4 bases; junction bases not matched to a gene: 11. This CDR3 is built from 16 residues. CDR3 bases: TGTGCCAGCAGCCAAACGGGTGGCGGGAGTTACAATGAGCAGTTCTTC. It codes for CASSQTGGGSYNEQFF.

This sequence joins TRBV11-1 and TRBJ1-1; no clear D gene. Deletions cut 3 bases from V and 8 bases from J, with 13 bases between. CDR1 and CDR2 (germline): SGHAT, FQDESV (reference sequence). This CDR3 is built from 13 residues. The CDR3 loop is CASSLGSKLEAFF. The CDR3 coding sequence is TGTGCCAGCAGCTTGGGCTCGAAATTAGAAGCTTTCTTT.

This clone was seen more than once but under ten times. The rearrangement links TRBV7-2 to TRBJ2-5, with 11 bases identical to TRBD2. Trimming cost V 1 base and J 2 bases; bases outside gene matches: 9. This CDR3 region has 18 residues. Germline V gene sequence: CDR1 SGHTA, CDR2 FQGNSA. CDR3 residues: CASSLDWASGGHQETQYF. The CDR3 coding sequence is TGTGCCAGCAGCTTAGATTGGGCTAGCGGGGGGCATCAAGAGACCCAGTACTTC.

The CDR3 sequence is CSTPGTGGYGYTF. CDR3 nucleotide sequence: TGCAGCACCCCCGGGACAGGGGGGTATGGCTACACCTTC. The J gene is TRBJ1-2, the V gene TRBV29-1, with TRBD1 matching over 11 bases. Germline values: CDR1 SQVTM, CDR2 ANQGSEA. J was trimmed by 5 bases and V by 8 bases; bases with no gene match: 7. CDR3 length: 13 residues.

The chain has TRBV6-5 and TRBJ1-2; D is uncertain. The CDR3 extends over 15 amino acids. Germline V gene data show CDR1 as MNHEY and CDR2 as SVGAGI. Trimming took off 5 bases at V and 0 bases at J, with 13 bases between the two ends. CDR3 DNA: TGTGCCAGCAGTACCGATGGTTACACTAACTATGGCTACACCTTC. It is translated as CASSTDGYTNYGYTF.

The chain carries TRBV6-5 and TRBJ1-2; no clear D gene. The CDR3 consists of 12 residues. Germline V lookup: CDR1 MNHEY, CDR2 SVGAGI. The V end was cut by 7 bases, the J end by 5 bases, with 11 bases between. CDR3 in amino acids: CASMGEGYGYTF. CDR3 coding DNA: TGTGCCAGCATGGGTGAGGGTTATGGCTACACCTTC.